Here is one TCR beta chain with its context. Its antigen is still unknown. cDNA came from around 0.54 to 1 ug RNA primed by random hexamers. Amplification of TCR beta CDR3 used immunoSEQ multiplex PCR across 54 Vbeta and 13 Jbeta. MiXCR was run by TCRdb on the immunoSEQ multiplex PCR reads, yielding one entry per CDR3 protein. The profile shows about 430,000 distinct CDR3 sequences, 85% of them singletons. CD8+ and CD4+ blood T cells underwent TCR beta sequencing. In contrast to the negatively isolated CD8+ and CD4+ T cells, TEMRA cells were FACS-enriched. The data were obtained in a study of CD8 T cells in Susac syndrome. Germline V CDR1 and CDR2: KGHSY, FQNENV. The germline V and J ends were trimmed by 1 base and 7 bases, with 7 bases remaining between them. The CDR3 sequence is 12 residues long. Study-level results: As the study acknowledged, the number of individuals in its TCR sequencing and HLA analysis was relatively small.

The V and J genes are TRBV16 and TRBJ1-1; D uncertain. This TCR derives from a human donor with multiple sclerosis. Sequencing used CD8+ T cells from PBMCs. In nucleotides, the CDR3 is TGTGCCAGCAGCCAATACTCCAATGAAGCTTTCTTT. Its translation is CASSQYSNEAFF.